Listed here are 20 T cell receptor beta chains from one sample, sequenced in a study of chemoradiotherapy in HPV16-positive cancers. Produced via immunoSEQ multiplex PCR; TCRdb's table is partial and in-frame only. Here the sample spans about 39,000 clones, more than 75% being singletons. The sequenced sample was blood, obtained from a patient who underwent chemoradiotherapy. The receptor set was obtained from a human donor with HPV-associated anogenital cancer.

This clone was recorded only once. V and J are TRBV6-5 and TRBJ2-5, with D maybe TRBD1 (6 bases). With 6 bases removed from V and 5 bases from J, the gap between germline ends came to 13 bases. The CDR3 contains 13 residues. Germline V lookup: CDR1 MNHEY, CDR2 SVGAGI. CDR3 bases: TGTGCCAGCAGAGAGGACAGAGTTGAGACCCAGTACTTC. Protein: CASREDRVETQYF.

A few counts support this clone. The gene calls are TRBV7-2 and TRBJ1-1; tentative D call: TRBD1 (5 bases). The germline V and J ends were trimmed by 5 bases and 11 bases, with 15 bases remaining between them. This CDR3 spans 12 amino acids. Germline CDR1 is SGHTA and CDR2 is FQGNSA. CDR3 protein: CASSPGGIAAFF. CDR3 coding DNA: TGTGCCAGCAGCCCCGGGGGGATCGCTGCTTTCTTT.

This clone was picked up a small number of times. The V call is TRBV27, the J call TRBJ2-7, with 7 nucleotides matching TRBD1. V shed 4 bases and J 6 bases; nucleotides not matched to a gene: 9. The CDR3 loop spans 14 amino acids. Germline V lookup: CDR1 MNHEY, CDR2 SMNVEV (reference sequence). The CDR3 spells CASSSITGVGEQYF. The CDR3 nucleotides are TGTGCCAGCAGTTCGATAACAGGGGTCGGCGAGCAGTACTTC.

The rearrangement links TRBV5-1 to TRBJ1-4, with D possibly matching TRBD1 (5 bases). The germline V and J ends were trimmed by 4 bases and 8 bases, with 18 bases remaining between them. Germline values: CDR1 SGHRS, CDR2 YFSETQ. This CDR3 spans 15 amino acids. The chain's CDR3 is CASSPRGGVEEKLFF. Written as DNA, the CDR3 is TGCGCCAGCAGCCCCCGTGGGGGAGTTGAGGAAAAACTGTTTTTT.

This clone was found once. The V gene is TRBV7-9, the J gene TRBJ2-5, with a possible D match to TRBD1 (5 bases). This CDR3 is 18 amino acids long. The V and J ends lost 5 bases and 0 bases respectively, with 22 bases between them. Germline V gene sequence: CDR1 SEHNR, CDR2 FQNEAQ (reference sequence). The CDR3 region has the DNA TGTGCCAGCAGCCTTCCCATTCTTAGACAGAGCAACCAAGAGACCCAGTACTTC. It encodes CASSLPILRQSNQETQYF.

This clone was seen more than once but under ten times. CDR3 sequence reads: CASSLAGQGRSNTEAFF. The CDR3 DNA reads as TGTGCCAGCAGCTTAGCCGGACAGGGTAGGTCGAACACTGAAGCTTTCTTT. The chain is built from TRBV11-2 and TRBJ1-1; TRBD1 matches at 8 bases. Losses at the gene ends were 1 base for V and 1 base for J; bases not matched to a gene: 8. CDR3 length: 17 amino acids. From germline, CDR1 is SGHAT and CDR2 FQNNGV.

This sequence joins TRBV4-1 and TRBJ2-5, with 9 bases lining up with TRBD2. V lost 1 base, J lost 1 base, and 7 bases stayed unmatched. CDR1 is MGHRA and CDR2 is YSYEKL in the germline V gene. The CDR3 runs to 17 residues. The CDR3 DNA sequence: TGCGCCAGCAGCCAAGCCCAATTAGCGGGGGCCCAAGAGACCCAGTACTTC. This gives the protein CASSQAQLAGAQETQYF.

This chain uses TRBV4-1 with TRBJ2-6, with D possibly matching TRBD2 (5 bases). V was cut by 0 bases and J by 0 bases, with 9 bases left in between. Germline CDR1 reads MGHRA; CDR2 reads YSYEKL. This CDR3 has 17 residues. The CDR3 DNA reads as TGCGCCAGCAGCCAAGAGTCGGCGGGCTCTGGGGCCAACGTCCTGACTTTC. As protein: CASSQESAGSGANVLTF.

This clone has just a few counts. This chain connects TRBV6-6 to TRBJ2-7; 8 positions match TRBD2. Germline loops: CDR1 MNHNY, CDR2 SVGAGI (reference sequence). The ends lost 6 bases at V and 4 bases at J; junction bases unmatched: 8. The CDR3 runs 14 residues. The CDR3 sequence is CASSRGTSLYEQYF. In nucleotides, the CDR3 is TGTGCCAGCAGCCGCGGGACTAGTCTTTACGAGCAGTACTTC.

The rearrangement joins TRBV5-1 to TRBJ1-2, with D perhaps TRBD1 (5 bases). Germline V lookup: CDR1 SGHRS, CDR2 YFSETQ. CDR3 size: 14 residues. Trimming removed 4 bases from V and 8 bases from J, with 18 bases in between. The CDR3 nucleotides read TGCGCCAGCAGCCCGGGGACGAGTTTAGGAGGCTACACCTTC. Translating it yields CASSPGTSLGGYTF. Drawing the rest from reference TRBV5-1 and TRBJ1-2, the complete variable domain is KAGVTQTPRYLIKTRGQQVTLSCSPISGHRSVSWYQQTPGQGLQFLFEYFSETQRNKGNFPGRFSGRQFSNSRSEMNVSTLELGDSALYLCASSPGTSLGGYTFGSGTRLTVV.

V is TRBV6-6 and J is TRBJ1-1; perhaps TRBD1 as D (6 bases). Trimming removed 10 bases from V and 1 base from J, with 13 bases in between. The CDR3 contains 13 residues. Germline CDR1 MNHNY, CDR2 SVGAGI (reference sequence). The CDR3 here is CATEQGSNTEAFF. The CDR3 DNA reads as TGTGCCACCGAACAGGGTTCGAACACTGAAGCTTTCTTT.

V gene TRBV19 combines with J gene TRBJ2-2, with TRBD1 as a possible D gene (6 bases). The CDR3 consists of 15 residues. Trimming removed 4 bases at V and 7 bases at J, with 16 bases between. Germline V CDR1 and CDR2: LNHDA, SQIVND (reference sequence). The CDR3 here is CASSRTQGSFGELFF. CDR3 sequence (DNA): TGTGCCAGTAGTAGAACACAGGGTTCGTTCGGGGAGCTGTTTTTT. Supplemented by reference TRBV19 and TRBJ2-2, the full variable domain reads DGGITQSPKYLFRKEGQNVTLSCEQNLNHDAMYWYRQDPGQGLRLIYYSQIVNDFQKGDIAEGYSVSREKKESFPLTVTSAQKNPTAFYLCASSRTQGSFGELFFGEGSRLTVL.

The CDR3 bases are TGTGCCAGCTCCCTCATTGCAACTAATGAAAAACTGTTTTTT. It specifies CASSLIATNEKLFF. The genes are TRBV18 and TRBJ1-4; D uncertain. This CDR3 is 14 amino acids long. V gave up 6 bases and J gave up 0 bases, with 8 bases separating them. The germline V gene encodes CDR1 KGHSH and CDR2 LQKENI.

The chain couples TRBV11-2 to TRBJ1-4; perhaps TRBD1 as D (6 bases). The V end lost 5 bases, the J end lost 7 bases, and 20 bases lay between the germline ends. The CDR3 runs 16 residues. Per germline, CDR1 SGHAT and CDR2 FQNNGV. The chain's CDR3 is CASSLDSGGGLEKLFF. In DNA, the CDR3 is TGTGCCAGCAGCCTCGACTCCGGGGGCGGTCTTGAAAAACTGTTTTTT.

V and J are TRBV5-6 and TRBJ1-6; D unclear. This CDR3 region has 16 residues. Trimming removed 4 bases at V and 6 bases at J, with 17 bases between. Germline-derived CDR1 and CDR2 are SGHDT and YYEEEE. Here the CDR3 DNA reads TGTGCCAGCAGCCCTTTAAATGACGGATTTAATTCACCCCTCCACTTT. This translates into CASSPLNDGFNSPLHF.

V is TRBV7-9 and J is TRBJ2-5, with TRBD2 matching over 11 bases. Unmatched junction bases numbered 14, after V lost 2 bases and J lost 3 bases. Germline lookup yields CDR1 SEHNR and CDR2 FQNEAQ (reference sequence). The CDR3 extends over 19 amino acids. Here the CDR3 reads CASSLPNIILAGGKETQYF. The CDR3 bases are TGTGCCAGCAGCTTACCGAACATTATCCTAGCGGGGGGCAAAGAGACCCAGTACTTC.

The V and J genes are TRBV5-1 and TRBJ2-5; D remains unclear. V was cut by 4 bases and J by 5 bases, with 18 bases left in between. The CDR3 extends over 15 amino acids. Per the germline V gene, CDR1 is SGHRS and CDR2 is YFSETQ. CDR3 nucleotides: TGCGCCAGCAGCACGGGCACAGCCTTAAGGGAGACCCAGTACTTC. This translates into CASSTGTALRETQYF.

The DNA of the CDR3 is TGTGCCAGCAGTGCCATAGGTAGGGGGGTGGCTTTCTTT. This translates into CASSAIGRGVAFF. The gene calls are TRBV25-1 and TRBJ1-1; tentatively, D is TRBD1 (6 bases). The CDR3 is 13 amino acids. Between the trimmed V and J ends, which lost 4 bases and 11 bases, there was a span of 17 bases. Germline CDR1 MGHDK, CDR2 SYGVNS.

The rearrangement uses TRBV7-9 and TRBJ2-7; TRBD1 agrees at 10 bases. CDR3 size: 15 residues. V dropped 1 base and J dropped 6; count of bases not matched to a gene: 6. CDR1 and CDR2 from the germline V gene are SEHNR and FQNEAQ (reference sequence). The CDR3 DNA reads TGTGCCAGCAGCTTAGTGGGACAGGGGAGGGGCGAGCAGTACTTC. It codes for CASSLVGQGRGEQYF.

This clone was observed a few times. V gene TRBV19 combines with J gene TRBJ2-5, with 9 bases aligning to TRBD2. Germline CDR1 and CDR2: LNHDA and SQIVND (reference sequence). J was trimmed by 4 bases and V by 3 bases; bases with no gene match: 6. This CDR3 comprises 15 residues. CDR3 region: CASSIGSGGGETQYF. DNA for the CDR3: TGTGCCAGTAGTATCGGTAGCGGGGGCGGAGAGACCCAGTACTTC.